The clone carrying this T cell receptor (beta chain) has only a few counts. Its specificity is unknown. Trimming shortened V by 4 bases and J by 5 bases, and 8 bases separated the two germline ends. This CDR3 is 12 amino acids long. The germline CDR1 and CDR2 sequences are MDHEN and SYDVKM. The time point is: patch test 2, 6 weeks after DPC sensitization. Noted treatment: therapeutic diphenylcyclopropenone sensitization with weekly scalp DPC. Total RNA was isolated from unfractionated whole blood. The study drew its donors from alopecia patients who were 18 to 70 years old and suitable for DPC. MiXCR was run by TCRdb on the RACE reads, yielding one entry per CDR3 protein. Among 35,000 to 45,000 distinct CDR3 sequences, 9.5% to 10% were seen once, and the ten largest hold 13% to 15%. This sample is part of a study of human T cells and chemical hapten exposure. Study-level background: The sensitizer, 2% DPC, was used on roughly 2 cm by roughly 2 cm of upper inner arm skin. General observations from the study: TCRs whose frequency exceeded 1 in 1000 remained the same following DPC sensitization.

The rearrangement joins TRBV28 to TRBJ2-5, with unresolved D. The TCR was taken from a woman in her 30s with alopecia areata. Some clones in this sample may be carry-over from other donors' samples. Sequencing used whole blood, obtained in connection with sensitization to the hapten diphenylcyclopropenone (DPC). CDR3: CASSSSLETQYF. The CDR3 region has the DNA TGTGCCAGCAGTTCGTCTTTGGAGACCCAGTACTTC.